This record concerns one T cell receptor (beta chain) sequence. This CDR3 region has 16 residues. V was clipped by 5 bases and J by 5 bases; unmatched bases: 8. CDR1 SGHTA and CDR2 FQGNSA come from the germline V gene. The data were obtained in a study of blood T cell repertoires in COVID-19. Study-wide background: Acute-phase and convalescent COVID-19 samples originated in the United States, Italy and Spain.

In the source study's methods: Amplification of reference gene primers was used by the study to estimate nucleated cell counts. Profiling relied on immunoSEQ multiplex PCR, and the TCRdb table lists in-frame clones only, not all of them. D and trimming come from the DNA, and the V and J calls and clone size come from that table. Altogether 150,000 to 200,000 clones are present, roughly 77% being singletons, with the ten largest covering roughly 10%. This TCR was recovered from a human donor in a cohort sampled during active COVID-19. Sequenced material: peripheral blood. The chain links TRBV7-2 to TRBJ2-5, with 13 bases aligning to TRBD2. Here the CDR3 reads CASSVLAGGPGETQYF. In nucleotides, the CDR3 is TGTGCCAGCAGCGTACTAGCGGGGGGGCCTGGTGAGACCCAGTACTTC.